This entry describes one T cell receptor (beta chain). V was clipped by 1 base and J by 4 bases; unmatched bases: 4. Germline CDR1 reads SGHTA; CDR2 reads FQGNSA. This CDR3 comprises 16 residues. The data stem from a study of blood T cell repertoires in COVID-19. The table came from immunoSEQ multiplex PCR; TCRdb's copy has only in-frame clones and leaves some out. The sample has more than 150,000 clones, 85% to 90% seen once. The genes are TRBV7-2 and TRBJ2-7; TRBD2 aligns across 13 bases. The sample was peripheral blood. This TCR came from a man aged 45-60 years with acute or convalescent COVID-19. DNA for the CDR3: TGTGCCAGCAGCTTAGTAAGGACTAGCGGGAGTTACGAGCAGTACTTC. Protein sequence: CASSLVRTSGSYEQYF.